This entry lists 25 T cell receptor beta chains sequenced from one sample in a study of PD-1 blockade in classical Hodgkin lymphoma. The repertoire was sequenced with immunoSEQ multiplex PCR; TCRdb's copy has only in-frame clones and lacks some. The sample lists approximately 17,000 clones, 75% to 90% occurring once. Autologous stem cell transplantation was followed by relapse in every patient, and brentuximab vedotin exposure varied. Specimen: peripheral blood mononuclear cells (PBMCs), collected at baseline. All receptors come from a human donor with classical Hodgkin lymphoma.

The V and J genes are TRBV4-1 and TRBJ1-5, with D unresolved. This CDR3 has 16 residues. V shed 1 base and J shed 2 bases, with 12 bases lying between them. Germline CDR1 MGHRA, CDR2 YSYEKL. Here the CDR3 reads CASSQVGTVGNQPQHF. In nucleotides, the CDR3 is TGCGCCAGCAGCCAAGTCGGTACAGTCGGCAATCAGCCCCAGCATTTT.

A few counts support this clone. The chain carries TRBV4-1 and TRBJ1-2; TRBD1 might be the D (5 bases). Trimming took 1 base from V and 4 from J, leaving 22 bases between them. The CDR3 extends over 18 amino acids. Per the germline V gene, CDR1 is MGHRA and CDR2 is YSYEKL. The CDR3 DNA reads as TGCGCCAGCAGCCAAGCCATAGACAGAGGGTTAACCTTCTATGGCTACACCTTC. It specifies CASSQAIDRGLTFYGYTF.

The chain links TRBV5-6 to TRBJ2-2; maybe TRBD1 (5 bases). The CDR3 is 17 amino acids. Germline CDR1 reads SGHDT; CDR2 reads YYEEEE. V dropped 5 bases and J dropped 0 bases, with 17 bases sitting between them. DNA for the CDR3: TGTGCCAGCAGTTTTTCAGGGCTTCTCGCGAACACCGGGGAGCTGTTTTTT. Translation: CASSFSGLLANTGELFF.

CDR3 residues: CASRLAGGEETQYF. The CDR3 bases are TGTGCCAGCAGACTAGCGGGGGGGGAAGAGACCCAGTACTTC. The V call is TRBV27, the J call TRBJ2-5; 13 bases agree with TRBD2. The germline gives CDR1 MNHEY, CDR2 SMNVEV (reference sequence). The CDR3 is 14 amino acids. V shed 6 bases, J shed 3 bases, and the junction held 1 base outside the gene matches.

The rearrangement uses TRBV21-1 and TRBJ1-1. TRBV21-1 is an annotated pseudogene. This CDR3 has 15 amino acids. The CDR3 DNA is TGTGCCAGCAGCAAAGTTGGAGTAATGAACACTGAAGCTTTCTTT. This codes for CASSKVGVMNTEAFF.

The chain joins TRBV14 to TRBJ2-2, with D unresolved. The germline V and J ends were trimmed by 4 bases and 4 bases, with 10 bases remaining between them. The CDR3 totals 14 residues. Looked up from germline, CDR1 is SGHDN and CDR2 is FVKESK. CDR3 loop: CASSLIQFTGELFF. The CDR3 DNA is TGTGCCAGCAGCCTGATACAGTTCACCGGGGAGCTGTTTTTT.

This chain joins TRBV2 and TRBJ2-5, with unresolved D. CDR1 is SNHLY and CDR2 is FYNNEI in the germline V gene. The CDR3 runs to 13 residues. Between the trimmed V and J ends, which lost 5 bases and 1 base, there was a span of 8 bases. CDR3 loop: CASSPVAQETQYF. CDR3 DNA sequence: TGTGCCAGCAGTCCCGTGGCCCAAGAGACCCAGTACTTC.

DNA for the CDR3: TGTGCCAGTCACAGGGGGCCGTCCGGGGCCAACGTCCTGACTTTC. Translated: CASHRGPSGANVLTF. V and J are TRBV6-5 and TRBJ2-6, with TRBD1 identical over 9 bases. This CDR3 region has 15 residues. Germline V gene lookup returns CDR1 MNHEY and CDR2 SVGAGI. J gave up 4 bases and V 9 bases, and 7 bases lay outside the gene matches.

The gene calls are TRBV30 and TRBJ1-2; D possibly corresponds to TRBD1 (5 bases). Germline V CDR1 and CDR2: GTSNPN, SVGIG (reference sequence). There are 13 residues in the CDR3. V dropped 3 bases and J dropped 3 bases, with 11 bases sitting between them. CDR3 DNA: TGTGCCTGGAGCAACCCGGGGGACTATGGCTACACCTTC. It codes for CAWSNPGDYGYTF. Filled out from reference TRBV30 and TRBJ1-2, the complete variable domain reads SQTIHQWPATLVQPVGSPLSLECTVEGTSNPNLYWYRQAAGRGLQLLFYSVGIGQISSEVPQNLSASRPQDRQFILSSKKLLLSDSGFYLCAWSNPGDYGYTFGSGTRLTVV.

This clone was counted only a few times. The V gene is TRBV7-8, the J gene TRBJ2-7, with a weak D call TRBD2 (6 bases). The CDR3 is 15 amino acids. Trimming shortened V by 5 bases and J by 3 bases, and 17 bases separated the two germline ends. CDR1 and CDR2 (germline): SGHVS, FQNEAQ. CDR3 protein: CASSPGLANFYEQYF. In DNA form, the CDR3 reads TGTGCCAGCAGCCCGGGACTCGCAAACTTCTACGAGCAGTACTTC.

The chain uses TRBV10-3 and TRBJ2-5; tentatively, D is TRBD1 or TRBD2 (6 bases each). The CDR3 contains 16 residues. Trimming removed 0 bases from V and 2 bases from J, with 13 bases in between. In germline, CDR1 is ENHRY, CDR2 SYGVKD. The CDR3 nucleotides read TGTGCCATCAGTGAGTCGCGTGGGGGGCTTCAAGAGACCCAGTACTTC. The encoded protein is CAISESRGGLQETQYF.

The rearrangement joins TRBV25-1 to TRBJ1-2, with 9 bases that match TRBD1. The CDR3 sequence is 17 residues long. Germline V lookup: CDR1 MGHDK, CDR2 SYGVNS. V lost 1 base and J lost 7; bases outside the gene matches: 13. CDR3 region: CASSEFGGTGSWSGYTF. CDR3 bases: TGTGCCAGCAGTGAATTCGGCGGGACAGGGTCATGGAGTGGCTACACCTTC.

The V and J genes are TRBV6-5 and TRBJ1-3; D is unresolved. The CDR3 has 14 amino acids. Between the trimmed V and J ends, which lost 0 bases and 1 base, there was a span of 4 bases. CDR1 and CDR2 from the germline V gene are MNHEY and SVGAGI. CDR3: CASSYSLSGNTIYF. The DNA for the CDR3 is TGTGCCAGCAGTTACTCCCTATCTGGAAACACCATATATTTT.

V and J are TRBV9 and TRBJ1-1; perhaps TRBD1 as D (5 bases). Trimming cost V 3 bases and J 2 bases, with 11 bases left between them. The CDR3 runs 14 residues. Germline CDR1 and CDR2: SGDLS and YYNGEE. The CDR3 protein is CASSEGKTNTEAFF. In nucleotides, the CDR3 is TGTGCCAGCAGCGAGGGGAAAACTAACACTGAAGCTTTCTTT.

This chain joins TRBV29-1 and TRBJ2-1; 11 bases map to TRBD2. Germline trimming cut 4 bases from V and 2 bases from J; bases unmatched to any gene: 10. CDR1 SQVTM and CDR2 ANQGSEA come from the germline V gene. The CDR3 covers 17 residues. The chain's CDR3 is CSVGLAGFPSTYNEQFF. The CDR3 bases are TGCAGCGTTGGACTAGCGGGATTTCCGTCGACCTACAATGAGCAGTTCTTC.

This CDR3 reads CASSIPGHYGYTF. Here the CDR3 DNA reads TGTGCCAGCAGTATCCCAGGGCACTATGGCTACACCTTC. The rearrangement uses TRBV28 and TRBJ1-2, with D possibly TRBD1 on 5 matching bases. Germline CDR1 is MDHEN and CDR2 is SYDVKM. This CDR3 has 13 amino acids. The V end was cut by 5 bases, the J end by 3 bases, with 10 bases between.

The genes are TRBV6-1 and TRBJ2-2; 7 bases map to TRBD1. The CDR3 extends over 13 amino acids. The V segment lost 11 bases and the J segment 7 bases; nucleotides outside the gene matches: 10. The germline V gene has CDR1 MNHNS and CDR2 SASEGT. This CDR3 is CALHRGRDGELFF. Written as DNA, the CDR3 is TGTGCCCTGCATAGGGGGCGCGACGGGGAGCTGTTTTTT.

The J gene is TRBJ1-1, the V gene TRBV2, with D possibly TRBD1 on 5 matching bases. V was trimmed by 10 bases and J by 3 bases, leaving 27 bases between them. This CDR3 region has 17 residues. CDR1 is SNHLY, CDR2 FYNNEI, per germline. The CDR3 spells CATNSGGGMGRDTEAFF. CDR3 DNA sequence: TGTGCCACCAATTCCGGGGGAGGGATGGGTCGGGACACTGAAGCTTTCTTT. Complete variable domain (other parts from reference TRBV2 and TRBJ1-1): EPEVTQTPSHQVTQMGQEVILRCVPISNHLYFYWYRQILGQKVEFLVSFYNNEISEKSEIFDDQFSVERPDGSNFTLKIRSTKLEDSAMYFCATNSGGGMGRDTEAFFGQGTRLTVV.

The chain combines TRBV19 with TRBJ2-2; 12 bases match TRBD2. This CDR3 contains 16 residues. Trimming at V came to 5 bases and at J to 5 bases, leaving 6 bases not matched to a gene. Germline lookup yields CDR1 LNHDA and CDR2 SQIVND (reference sequence). This chain's CDR3 is CASSPSGGAHTGELFF. The CDR3 region has the DNA TGTGCCAGTAGTCCTAGCGGGGGGGCTCATACCGGGGAGCTGTTTTTT.

This rearrangement joins TRBV28 to TRBJ2-6; D ambiguous. This CDR3 has 13 amino acids. Per germline, CDR1 MDHEN and CDR2 SYDVKM. V shed 5 bases and J shed 0 bases, with 2 bases lying between them. In DNA, the CDR3 is TGTGCCAGCAGTGACTCTGGGGCCAACGTCCTGACTTTC. Amino acids: CASSDSGANVLTF.

This rearrangement joins TRBV7-9 to TRBJ2-3; 8 bases line up with TRBD2. The V gene's germline CDR1 is SEHNR and CDR2 FQNEAQ (reference sequence). V shed 5 bases and J 4 bases; nucleotides not matched to a gene: 8. This CDR3 has 15 residues. The CDR3 bases are TGTGCCAGCAGCCAAGTAACGGGAGGGCCAGATACGCAGTATTTT. This encodes CASSQVTGGPDTQYF.

V is TRBV5-1 and J is TRBJ2-1, with 8 bases that match TRBD2. Germline CDR1 reads SGHRS; CDR2 reads YFSETQ. With 0 bases clipped from V and 2 bases from J, the junction kept 4 bases outside the gene matches. This CDR3 has 16 residues. The CDR3 loop reads CASSLAGGVAYNEQFF. CDR3 nucleotide sequence: TGCGCCAGCAGCTTGGCCGGGGGGGTAGCCTACAATGAGCAGTTCTTC.

The chain recombines TRBV5-6 with TRBJ1-6, with 11 positions matching TRBD1. Germline-derived CDR1 and CDR2 are SGHDT and YYEEEE. This CDR3 spans 15 amino acids. The V and J ends lost 4 bases and 13 bases, in that order; junction bases with no gene match: 10. The CDR3 is CASSGPDRGLSPLHF. For the CDR3, the DNA is TGTGCCAGCAGCGGGCCGGACAGGGGGCTCTCCCCCCTCCACTTT.

The gene calls are TRBV19 and TRBJ1-5, with 7 bases that match TRBD1. The CDR3 is 15 amino acids. The ends lost 2 bases at V and 4 bases at J; junction bases unmatched: 5. Germline values: CDR1 LNHDA, CDR2 SQIVND (reference sequence). CDR3 DNA sequence: TGTGCCAGTAGTATAACCGGGACAGCAAATCAGCCCCAGCATTTT. Its protein is CASSITGTANQPQHF.

This clone was recorded a few times. The rearrangement links TRBV10-2 to TRBJ2-5, with D tentatively TRBD1 (5 bases). Per germline, CDR1 WSHSY and CDR2 SAAADI. The CDR3 is 15 amino acids. Trimming removed 0 bases at V and 4 bases at J, with 12 bases between. The DNA of the CDR3 is TGCGCCAGCAGTGAGTCGGTAGGGGTGGTAGAGACCCAGTACTTC. This codes for CASSESVGVVETQYF.